Below, 10 T cell receptor beta chains from the same sample are listed, as sequenced in a study of OX40 agonist ivuxolimab in advanced cancers. Repertoires were generated with immunoSEQ multiplex PCR, while TCRdb's copy carries only in-frame clones and drops some. The repertoire holds about 100,000 clones, with 89% as singletons. Here the sequenced sample was CD4+ or CD8+ T cells sorted from blood, taken in a trial of the OX40 agonist ivuxolimab. The source of these receptors is an adult with an advanced solid tumor such as melanoma, head and neck, liver or kidney cancer.

The chain carries TRBV5-4 and TRBJ1-1, with D tentatively TRBD1 (5 bases). Germline lookup yields CDR1 SGHNT and CDR2 YYREEE (reference sequence). This CDR3 comprises 15 residues. V was trimmed by 1 base and J by 4 bases, leaving 14 bases between them. CDR3 sequence: CASSLSAQQATEAFF. CDR3 in DNA: TGTGCCAGCAGCTTGTCGGCACAACAGGCCACTGAAGCTTTCTTT.

The chain has TRBV19 and TRBJ1-1; D unclear. The V end lost 0 bases, the J end lost 5 bases, and 16 bases lay between the germline ends. This CDR3 has 16 amino acids. CDR1 is LNHDA, CDR2 SQIVND, per germline (reference sequence). The DNA of the CDR3 is TGTGCCAGTAGTATAGATCTGGCAGGAGCGGGGACTGAAGCTTTCTTT. This codes for CASSIDLAGAGTEAFF.

This clone was seen more than once but under ten times. Germline is not matched at one junction end, which may reflect a read error. The CDR3 DNA is TGTGCCAGCAGGGAAGGGGGAACTCAGCCCCAGCATTTT. Its protein is CASREGGTQPQHF. This sequence joins TRBV2 and TRBJ1-5; D might be TRBD1 (6 bases). This CDR3 has 13 amino acids. Per germline, CDR1 SNHLY and CDR2 FYNNEI. The complete variable domain, with remaining parts taken from reference TRBV2 and TRBJ1-5, reads EPEVTQTPSHQVTQMGQEVILRCVPISNHLYFYWYRQILGQKVEFLVSFYNNEISEKSEIFDDQFSVERPDGSNFTLKIRSTKLEDSAMYFCASREGGTQPQHFGDGTRLSIL.

This clone appeared a single time. The chain carries TRBV9 and TRBJ2-1; D ambiguous. Germline lookup yields CDR1 SGDLS and CDR2 YYNGEE. The CDR3 is 18 amino acids. V lost 0 bases and J lost 6, with 22 bases in between. The DNA of the CDR3 is TGTGCCAGCAGCGTAGGGGGTCGCGGACGGACCGCGATCAATGAGCAGTTCTTC. Translated, it gives CASSVGGRGRTAINEQFF.

The chain is built from TRBV30 and TRBJ1-2; D not certain. Trimming removed 0 bases at V and 1 base at J, with 9 bases between. Germline CDR1 GTSNPN, CDR2 SVGIG (reference sequence). This CDR3 region has 14 residues. In DNA form, the CDR3 reads TGTGCCTGGAGTGTGGGCAACAATAACTATGGCTACACCTTC. It translates to CAWSVGNNNYGYTF.

DNA for the CDR3: TGTGCCAGCAGTGAAATGGGGCGGGGGGGCACAGATACGCAGTATTTT. Its translation: CASSEMGRGGTDTQYF. The chain carries TRBV2 and TRBJ2-3, with 8 bases lining up with TRBD2. Germline V gene lookup returns CDR1 SNHLY and CDR2 FYNNEI. V was pared by 2 bases and J by 1 base, with 5 bases of the junction left unmatched. This CDR3 has 16 amino acids.

The gene calls are TRBV27 and TRBJ2-3; 8 bases align to TRBD2. Germline CDR1 reads MNHEY; CDR2 reads SMNVEV (reference sequence). The CDR3 is made up of 18 amino acids. V trimming: 5 bases; J trimming: 2 bases; junction bases outside the gene matches: 15. DNA for the CDR3: TGTGCCAGCAGTCCCGAACTTTTTTTGCGGGAGGACACAGATACGCAGTATTTT. Translation: CASSPELFLREDTDTQYF.

V gene TRBV30 combines with J gene TRBJ2-1; 10 bases are shared with TRBD2. The germline V gene has CDR1 GTSNPN and CDR2 SVGIG (reference sequence). J was trimmed by 0 bases and V by 5 bases; bases with no gene match: 7. The CDR3 is 16 residues long. The CDR3 is CAWSPSGGISYNEQFF. CDR3 nucleotides: TGTGCCTGGTCCCCTAGCGGGGGAATCTCCTACAATGAGCAGTTCTTC. The entire variable domain, with the rest obtained from reference TRBV30 and TRBJ2-1, is as follows: SQTIHQWPATLVQPVGSPLSLECTVEGTSNPNLYWYRQAAGRGLQLLFYSVGIGQISSEVPQNLSASRPQDRQFILSSKKLLLSDSGFYLCAWSPSGGISYNEQFFGPGTRLTVL.

J is TRBJ2-3 and V is TRBV5-3; D is tentatively TRBD1 or TRBD2 (5 bases each). TRBV5-3 is reported as an ORF; its role is uncertain. This CDR3 has 12 amino acids. Trimming removed 3 bases at V and 10 bases at J, with 12 bases between. Here the CDR3 DNA reads TGTGCCAGAAGCTACGGGGCTCAATCGCAGTATTTT. Its protein is CARSYGAQSQYF.

The chain is built from TRBV10-1 and TRBJ2-3, with D possibly matching TRBD2 (6 bases). CDR1 and CDR2 from the germline V gene are WNHNN and SYGVQD (reference sequence). Trimming removed 4 bases at V and 6 bases at J, with 11 bases between. CDR3 length: 13 amino acids. DNA of the CDR3: TGCGCCAGCAGTGTCGGGAGCGGGGATACGCAGTATTTT. It translates to CASSVGSGDTQYF.